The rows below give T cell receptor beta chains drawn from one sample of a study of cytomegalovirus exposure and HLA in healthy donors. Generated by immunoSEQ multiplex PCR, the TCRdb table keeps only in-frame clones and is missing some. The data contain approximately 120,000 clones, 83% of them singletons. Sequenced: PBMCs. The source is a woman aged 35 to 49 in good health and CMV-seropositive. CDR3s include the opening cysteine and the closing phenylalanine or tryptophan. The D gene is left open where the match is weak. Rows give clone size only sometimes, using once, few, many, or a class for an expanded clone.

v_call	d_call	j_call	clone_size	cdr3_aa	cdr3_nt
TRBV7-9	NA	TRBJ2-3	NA	CASSLEGVADTQYF	TGTGCCAGCAGCTTAGAGGGAGTCGCAGATACGCAGTATTTT
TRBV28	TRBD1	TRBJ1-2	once	CASSVTPTGNYGYTF	TGTGCCAGCAGTGTCACCCCGACAGGGAACTATGGCTACACCTTC
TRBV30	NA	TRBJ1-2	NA	CAWGFTGRVGYTF	TGTGCCTGGGGGTTTACAGGGAGGGTCGGCTACACCTTC
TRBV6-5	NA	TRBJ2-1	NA	CASSFLREQFF	TGTGCCAGCAGTTTCCTCAGGGAGCAGTTCTTC
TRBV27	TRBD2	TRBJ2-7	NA	CASSSWTSGSLYYEQYF	TGTGCCAGCAGTTCCTGGACTAGCGGGAGTCTCTACTACGAGCAGTACTTC
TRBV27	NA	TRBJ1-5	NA	CASSIGQYNQPQHF	TGTGCCAGCAGTATAGGACAATACAATCAGCCCCAGCATTTT
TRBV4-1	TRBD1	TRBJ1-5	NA	CASSQDHGTGVRTRSQPQHF	TGCGCCAGCAGCCAAGATCACGGGACAGGGGTCCGGACTAGGTCTCAGCCCCAGCATTTT
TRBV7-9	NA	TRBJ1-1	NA	CSSTFGVANTEAFF	TGTTCCAGCACCTTTGGCGTAGCGAACACTGAAGCTTTCTTT
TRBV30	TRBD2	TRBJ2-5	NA	CAWSSGLAVYQETQYF	TGTGCCTGGAGTTCCGGACTAGCGGTGTACCAAGAGACCCAGTACTTC
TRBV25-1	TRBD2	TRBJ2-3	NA	CASSSGRADTQYF	TGTGCCAGCAGTAGCGGGAGGGCAGATACGCAGTATTTT
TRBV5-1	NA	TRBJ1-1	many	CASSSGPDPKLNTEAFF	TGCGCCAGCAGCTCGGGTCCCGATCCGAAATTAAACACTGAAGCTTTCTTT
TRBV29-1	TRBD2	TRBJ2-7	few	CSVEDQSGSVYF	TGCAGCGTTGAAGATCAAAGCGGGAGTGTGTACTTC
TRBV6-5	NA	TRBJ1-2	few	CASSSSDGLYTF	TGTGCCAGCAGTTCCTCGGACGGACTCTACACCTTC
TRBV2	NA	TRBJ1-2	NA	CASSPWVQDSGYTF	TGTGCCAGCAGCCCCTGGGTACAGGATTCTGGCTACACCTTC
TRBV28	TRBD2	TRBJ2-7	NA	CASKPGLVFYEQYF	TGTGCCAGCAAGCCGGGACTAGTTTTCTACGAGCAGTACTTC
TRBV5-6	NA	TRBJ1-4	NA	CASSIGQGGTNEKLFF	TGTGCCAGCAGCATTGGGCAGGGAGGGACTAATGAAAAACTGTTTTTT
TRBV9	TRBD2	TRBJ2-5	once	CASSARGGSGETQYF	TGTGCCAGCAGCGCACGGGGCGGGAGCGGGGAGACCCAGTACTTC
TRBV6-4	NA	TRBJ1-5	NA	CASSPEGGSNQPQHF	TGTGCCAGCAGCCCCGAGGGGGGGAGCAATCAGCCCCAGCATTTT
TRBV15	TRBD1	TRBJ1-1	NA	CATSKGGDGGDTEAFF	TGTGCCACCAGCAAAGGGGGCGATGGCGGGGACACTGAAGCTTTCTTT
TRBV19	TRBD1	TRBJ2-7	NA	CASRGPGQGLNEQYF	TGTGCCAGTAGAGGCCCGGGACAGGGTCTCAACGAGCAGTACTTC
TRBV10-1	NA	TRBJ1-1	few	CASSQPGQEAFF	TGCGCCAGCAGCCAGCCGGGACAAGAAGCTTTCTTT
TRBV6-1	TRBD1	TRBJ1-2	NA	CASSEIFGQGGYNDYGYTF	TGTGCCAGCAGTGAAATTTTCGGACAGGGGGGCTACAACGACTATGGCTACACCTTC
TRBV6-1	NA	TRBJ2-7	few	CASNVEGHYEQYF	TGTGCCAGCAACGTAGAGGGCCACTACGAGCAGTACTTC
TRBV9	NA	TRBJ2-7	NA	CASSVGLEGANYEQYF	TGTGCCAGCAGCGTAGGACTAGAGGGCGCCAACTACGAGCAGTACTTC
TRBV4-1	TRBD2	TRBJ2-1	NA	CASSRTSGNPNEQFF	TGCGCCAGCAGCCGAACTAGCGGGAATCCTAATGAGCAGTTCTTC
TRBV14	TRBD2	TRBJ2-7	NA	CASSQGLAGIYEQYF	TGTGCCAGCAGCCAAGGACTAGCGGGAATCTACGAGCAGTACTTC
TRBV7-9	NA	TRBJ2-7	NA	CASSLGPAVAYEQYF	TGTGCCAGCAGCTTGGGTCCGGCGGTCGCCTACGAGCAGTACTTC
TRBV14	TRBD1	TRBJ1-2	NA	CASSQDPWAQGWYGYTF	TGTGCCAGCAGCCAAGATCCCTGGGCACAGGGGTGGTATGGCTACACCTTC